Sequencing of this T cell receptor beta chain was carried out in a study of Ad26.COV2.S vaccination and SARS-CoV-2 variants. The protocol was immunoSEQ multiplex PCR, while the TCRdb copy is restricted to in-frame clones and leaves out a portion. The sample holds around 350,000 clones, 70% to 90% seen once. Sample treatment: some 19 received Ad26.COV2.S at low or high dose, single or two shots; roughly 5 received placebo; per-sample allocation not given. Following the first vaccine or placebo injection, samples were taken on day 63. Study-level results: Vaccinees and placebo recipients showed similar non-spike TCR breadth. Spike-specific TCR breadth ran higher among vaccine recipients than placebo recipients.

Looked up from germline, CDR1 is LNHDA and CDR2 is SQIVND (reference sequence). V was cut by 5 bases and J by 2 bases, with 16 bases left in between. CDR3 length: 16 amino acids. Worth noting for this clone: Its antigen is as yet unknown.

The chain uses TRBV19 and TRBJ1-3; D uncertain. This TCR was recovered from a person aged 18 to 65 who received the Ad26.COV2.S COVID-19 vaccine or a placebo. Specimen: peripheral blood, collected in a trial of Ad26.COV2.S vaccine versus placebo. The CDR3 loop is CASSFGRILPGNTIYF. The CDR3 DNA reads TGTGCCAGTAGTTTTGGCAGGATCCTTCCTGGAAACACCATATATTTT.